The rows below give T cell receptor beta chains drawn from one sample of a study of T cell responses to AZD1222 COVID-19 vaccine. Sequenced by immunoSEQ multiplex PCR; TCRdb stores in-frame clones only, minus some. The data hold about 110,000 clones, with about nine tenths observed a single time. Sequenced here: peripheral blood, sampled on day 0 of AZD1222 vaccination. All receptors come from an adult in good health. The CDR3 runs from the conserved cysteine through the conserved F or W. D genes are given only for firm matches. The size entry is marked missing in some rows and otherwise reads once, few, many or a size class.

J gene	V gene	clone size	D gene	CDR3 protein	CDR3 DNA
TRBJ1-5	TRBV11-2	-	-	CASSRGSNQPQHF	TGTGCCAGCAGCAGGGGTTCTAATCAGCCCCAGCATTTT
TRBJ1-2	TRBV19	-	TRBD1	CASSIIQGAANYGYTF	TGTGCCAGTAGTATCATACAGGGGGCAGCGAACTATGGCTACACCTTC
TRBJ1-2	TRBV7-2	-	-	CASSLDGGRGGYTF	TGTGCCAGCAGCTTAGATGGAGGACGAGGAGGCTACACCTTC
TRBJ1-6	TRBV6-5	-	TRBD1	CASRDRGISPLHF	TGTGCCAGCAGGGACAGGGGAATCTCACCCCTCCACTTT
TRBJ1-2	TRBV28	-	TRBD1	CASSVTWTGVDYGYTF	TGTGCCAGCAGTGTAACCTGGACAGGGGTGGACTATGGCTACACCTTC
TRBJ2-7	TRBV5-1	once	TRBD1	CASSGRDRPNEQYF	TGCGCCAGCAGCGGCCGGGACAGGCCCAACGAGCAGTACTTC
TRBJ1-6	TRBV5-6	-	-	CASRLLGIGLSPLHF	TGTGCCAGCCGATTGCTGGGTATTGGATTGTCACCCCTCCACTTT
TRBJ2-1	TRBV19	-	TRBD1	CASSGLTRQGRNNEQFF	TGTGCCAGTAGTGGACTTACGAGACAGGGACGGAACAATGAGCAGTTCTTC
TRBJ2-5	TRBV6-5	-	-	CASKPLTGETQYF	TGTGCCAGTAAACCCCTCACGGGGGAGACCCAGTACTTC
TRBJ2-1	TRBV29-1	-	-	CSALPTGHTYNEQFF	TGCAGCGCCCTGCCGACGGGACATACTTACAATGAGCAGTTCTTC
TRBJ2-2	TRBV11-2	-	-	CASSLVQGSRTGELFF	TGTGCCAGCAGCTTAGTGCAGGGTAGTCGCACCGGGGAGCTGTTTTTT
TRBJ2-2	TRBV9	-	TRBD2	CASSGRGGPAGELFF	TGTGCCAGCAGCGGCCGGGGGGGCCCTGCCGGGGAGCTGTTTTTT
TRBJ1-5	TRBV28	-	TRBD1	CASLGQGGSDQPQHF	TGTGCCAGCTTGGGACAGGGTGGAAGTGATCAGCCCCAGCATTTT
TRBJ2-7	TRBV15	-	-	CATSRDYGYEQYF	TGTGCCACCAGCAGAGACTACGGCTACGAGCAGTACTTC
TRBJ2-7	TRBV5-1	-	-	CASSLVGSGINNPYEQYF	TGCGCCAGCAGCTTGGTTGGCTCAGGGATTAACAATCCCTACGAGCAGTACTTC
TRBJ2-1	TRBV5-8	-	-	CASSLISSYNEQFF	TGTGCCAGCAGCCTCATAAGCTCCTACAATGAGCAGTTCTTC
TRBJ2-7	TRBV12-3/TRBV12-4	-	-	CASSSNRNEQYF	TGTGCCAGCAGTTCGAACCGTAACGAGCAGTACTTC
TRBJ1-2	TRBV7-9	-	TRBD1	CASSQVDRGSLDGYTF	TGTGCCAGCAGTCAGGTTGACAGGGGGAGCTTGGATGGCTACACCTTC
TRBJ2-5	TRBV11-3	-	TRBD2	CASSRGLAGAGETQYF	TGTGCCAGCAGCCGGGGACTAGCGGGGGCGGGGGAGACCCAGTACTTC
TRBJ1-6	TRBV10-3	-	TRBD1	CAISAEGAGSPLHF	TGTGCCATCAGTGCGGAGGGGGCTGGATCACCCCTCCACTTT
TRBJ2-2	TRBV5-1	-	-	CASSYGTSRNTGELFF	TGCGCCAGCAGCTATGGGACTTCGCGGAACACCGGGGAGCTGTTTTTT
TRBJ1-1	TRBV25-1	once	-	CASRGIEAFF	TGTGCCAGCAGAGGGATTGAAGCTTTCTTT
TRBJ1-6	TRBV7-9	-	TRBD1	CASIGQGAAYNSPLHF	TGTGCCAGCATCGGACAGGGGGCTGCCTATAATTCACCCCTCCACTTT
TRBJ2-5	TRBV6-5	once	TRBD1	CASNPGGRETQYF	TGTGCCAGCAACCCAGGGGGTAGGGAGACCCAGTACTTC